The table lists the clone carrying this T cell receptor (beta chain) with many counts. The antigen remains undetermined. Using immunoSEQ multiplex PCR, the repertoire was profiled, and TCRdb retains in-frame clones only, with some absent. The sample has over 100,000 clones, 65% to 85% seen once; the top ten hold roughly 3.5%. The data originate from a study of PD-L1 blockade in urothelial cancer. Study summary: As for prior chemotherapy regimens, patients had received 0 to 3.

Notes on the study in general: Those with durable benefit had larger increases in tumor-associated blood clones at 3 weeks.

Sample time point: pretreatment peripheral blood. The material sequenced was PBMCs, taken around atezolizumab (anti-PD-L1) treatment. The TCR sequence derives from a man aged 50 to 59 with urothelial cancer.

The CDR3 DNA sequence: TGTGCCTGGAAGGGGACAGGGGAAAATCAGCCCCAGCATTTT. As protein: CAWKGTGENQPQHF. The chain joins TRBV30 to TRBJ1-5, with 10 positions matching TRBD1. Germline CDR1 GTSNPN, CDR2 SVGIG (reference sequence). This CDR3 has 14 amino acids. The V gene end was trimmed by 4 bases and the J gene end by 4 bases; junction bases not matched to a gene: 4.